This T cell receptor (beta chain) was captured by sequencing in a study of identical twins. TCRdb ran MiXCR on the 5' RACE reads and lists one entry per CDR3 protein. This table has hundreds of thousands of distinct CDR3 sequences, around 21% appearing once. V dropped 3 bases and J dropped 4; count of bases not matched to a gene: 10. The CDR3 totals 17 residues. Germline lookup yields CDR1 LNHNV and CDR2 YYDKDF (reference sequence). This clonotype was found once. These same data were also listed under a study on T cells expressing NK-cell markers.

Source material: PBMCs. This chain uses TRBV15 with TRBJ2-3; 10 nucleotides line up with TRBD1. The TCR was taken from a woman younger than 30 in good health. This chain's CDR3 is CATSSTGTGVRADTQYF. The CDR3 DNA reads TGTGCCACCAGCAGCACCGGGACAGGGGTTCGCGCAGATACGCAGTATTTT.